This record concerns one T cell receptor (beta chain) sequence. Its antigen is still unknown. Assay: immunoSEQ multiplex PCR; the TCRdb copy retains only in-frame clones and omits some. This sample has nearly 11,000 clones; 75% occur once, and the top ten carry approximately 2.9%. CFSE-labeled sorted T cells met regulatory or mature dendritic cells for roughly 5 days. Naive CD45RA+ and memory CD45RO+ CD4+ or CD8+ T cells were FACS-sorted. This sample was taken from a study of regulatory dendritic cells for organ transplantation. Study at large: Monocytes received vitamin D3 on days 0 and 4, IL-10 on day 4. The study, taken as a whole, reports: Regulatory dendritic cells appeared to expand memory CD8+ clones less than mature ones.

The sample comprised memory CD4+ T cells from blood cultured with regulatory dendritic cells. Subset reported: CD45RO+ memory T cells. This receptor was obtained from a human donor in good health.

As DNA, the CDR3 is TGTGCCAGCAGCTTAGGACTACAGGGTGCCGGAAACACCATATATTTT. Protein sequence: CASSLGLQGAGNTIYF. The rearrangement uses TRBV7-6 and TRBJ1-3, with D perhaps TRBD1 (6 bases). Per the germline V gene, CDR1 is SGHVS and CDR2 is FNYEAQ. The CDR3 is made up of 16 amino acids. Trimming stripped 1 base from V and 4 bases from J, with 14 bases between.